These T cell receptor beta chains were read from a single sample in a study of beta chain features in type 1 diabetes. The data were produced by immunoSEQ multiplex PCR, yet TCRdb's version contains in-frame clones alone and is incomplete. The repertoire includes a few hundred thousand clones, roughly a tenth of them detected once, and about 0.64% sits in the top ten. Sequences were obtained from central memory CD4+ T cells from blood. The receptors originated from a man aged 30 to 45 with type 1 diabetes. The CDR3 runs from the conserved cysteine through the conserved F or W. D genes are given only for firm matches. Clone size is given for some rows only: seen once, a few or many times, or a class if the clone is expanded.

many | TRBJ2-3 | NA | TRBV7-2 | TGTGCCAGCAGCTTAGAGGCTGGTTTCACAGATACGCAGTATTTT | CASSLEAGFTDTQYF
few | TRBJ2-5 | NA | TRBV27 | TGTGCCAGCAGTTCTAGCTCCTTCGGGGCCCAGTACTTC | CASSSSSFGAQYF
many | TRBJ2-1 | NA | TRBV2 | TGTGCCAGCGGGAGGAATAATGAGCAGTTCTTC | CASGRNNEQFF
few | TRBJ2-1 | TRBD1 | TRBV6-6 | TGTGCCAGCAGTACAGGGGTGGTGTACAATGAGCAGTTCTTC | CASSTGVVYNEQFF
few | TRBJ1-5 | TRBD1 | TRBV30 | TGTGCCTGGAGTGTACAGGGGAACGGAGTAGGTCCCCAGCATTTT | CAWSVQGNGVGPQHF
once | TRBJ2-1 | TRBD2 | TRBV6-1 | TGTGCCAGCAGTAAGCGGGAGGGCCTTGTCAATGAGCAGTTCTTC | CASSKREGLVNEQFF
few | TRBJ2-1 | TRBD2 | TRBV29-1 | TGCAGCGTTGATGCAGCGGGAGCGGGGAATGAGCAGTTCTTC | CSVDAAGAGNEQFF
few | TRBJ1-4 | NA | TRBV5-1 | TGCGCCAGCAGCCAACTACAGGTCGCCGGTGAAAAACTGTTTTTT | CASSQLQVAGEKLFF
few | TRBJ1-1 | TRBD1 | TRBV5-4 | TGTGCCAGCAGCCTAGGACAGGGAATGAACACTGAAGCTTTCTTT | CASSLGQGMNTEAFF
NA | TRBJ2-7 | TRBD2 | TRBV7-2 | TGTGCCAGCAGCTTGGGTACTAGCGGGAGATGTTACTTC | CASSLGTSGRCYF
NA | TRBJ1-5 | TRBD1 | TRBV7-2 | TGTGCCAGCAGCACCCAGGGGGGGGTCAATCAGCCCCAGCATTTT | CASSTQGGVNQPQHF
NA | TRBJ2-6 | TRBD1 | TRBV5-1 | TGCGCCAGCAGGCTTTATCCAACAGGGGGCGAATCTGGGGCCAACGTCCTGACTTTC | CASRLYPTGGESGANVLTF
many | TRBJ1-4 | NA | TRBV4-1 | TGCGCCAGCAGCCAAGGAACAGTTGCAACTAATGAAAAACTGTTTTTT | CASSQGTVATNEKLFF
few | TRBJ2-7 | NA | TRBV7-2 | TGTGCCAGCAGCTTAGATCGCGTGGGGATCCACTTC | CASSLDRVGIHF
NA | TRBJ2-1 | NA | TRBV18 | TGTGTCAGCTCACCACCCTCGGGGCCTTTAATCTTC | CVSSPPSGPLIF
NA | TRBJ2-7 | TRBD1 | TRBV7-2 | TGTGCCAGCAGCCCCGGACAGGGTATCTACGAGCAGTACTTC | CASSPGQGIYEQYF
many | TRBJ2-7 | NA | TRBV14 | TGTGCCAGCAGCCTAAATCTCTACGAGCAGTACTTC | CASSLNLYEQYF
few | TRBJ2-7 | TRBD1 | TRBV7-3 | TGTGCCAGCAGCTCGGGACAGGGGAGTGTGCAGTACTTC | CASSSGQGSVQYF
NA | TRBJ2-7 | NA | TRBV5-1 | TGCGCCAGCAGCTTGGACAGGGATGGCCTCTACGAGCAGTACTTC | CASSLDRDGLYEQYF
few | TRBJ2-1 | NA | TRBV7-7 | TGTGCCAGCAGCCCGGACGTAAGCTCCTACAATGAGCAGTTCTTC | CASSPDVSSYNEQFF
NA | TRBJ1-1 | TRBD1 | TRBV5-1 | TGCGCCAGCAGCTCCGGGACAGGGGGAAGGGGCACTGAAGCTTTCTTT | CASSSGTGGRGTEAFF
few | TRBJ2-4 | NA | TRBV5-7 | TGTGCCAGCAGCCACCGGACAGAAGCCAAAAACATTCAGTACTTC | CASSHRTEAKNIQYF
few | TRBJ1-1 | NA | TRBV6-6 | TGTGCCAGCAGTTACACGAAGAACACTGAAGCTTTCTTT | CASSYTKNTEAFF
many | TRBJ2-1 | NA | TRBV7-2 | TGTGCCAGCAGCTTAGGACGCCTCCTCGGTGAGCAGTTCTTC | CASSLGRLLGEQFF
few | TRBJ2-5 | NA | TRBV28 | TGTGCCAGCAGTTTTGGGGGGATGGGCCTTCAAGAGACCCAGTACTTC | CASSFGGMGLQETQYF
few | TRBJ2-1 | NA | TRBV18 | TGTGCCAGCTCACCGGAAACTGGTTACAATGAGCAGTTCTTC | CASSPETGYNEQFF
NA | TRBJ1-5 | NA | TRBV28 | TGTGCCAGCAGTTCTCCCGGGGGGGGACTAAATCAGCCCCAGCATTTT | CASSSPGGGLNQPQHF
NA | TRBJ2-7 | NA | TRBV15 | TGTGCCACTACCAGGACGAAGGGGGCCTACGAGCAGTACTTC | CATTRTKGAYEQYF
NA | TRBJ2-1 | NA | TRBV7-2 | TGTGCCAGCAGCTCCAGGCAGTTCAATGAGCAGTTCTTC | CASSSRQFNEQFF
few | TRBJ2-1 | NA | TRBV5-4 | TGTGCCAGCAGCTTTGCACAGGGCCCAATTTACAATGAGCAGTTCTTC | CASSFAQGPIYNEQFF
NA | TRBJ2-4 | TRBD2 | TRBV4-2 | TGTGCCAACAGCCAAGATAGCGGGAGGGCCGATAACATTCAGTACTTC | CANSQDSGRADNIQYF
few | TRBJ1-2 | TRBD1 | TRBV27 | TGTGCCAGCAGGACGGGACAGGGGGCTTATGGCTACACCTTC | CASRTGQGAYGYTF
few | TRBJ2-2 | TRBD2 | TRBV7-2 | TGTGCCAGCAGCTTACTGTTCTGGCGGGAGGGTACCGGGGAGCTGTTTTTT | CASSLLFWREGTGELFF
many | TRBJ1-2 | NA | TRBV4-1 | TGCGCCAGCAGCCAAGATTCAGGACCCACCGGCTACACCTTC | CASSQDSGPTGYTF
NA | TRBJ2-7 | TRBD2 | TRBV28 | TGTGCCAGCAGTACGATGGGACTAGCATCCTACGAGCAGTACTTC | CASSTMGLASYEQYF
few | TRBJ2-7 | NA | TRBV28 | TGTGCCAGCAGTTTCCTAGACCCGCCCCAGTACTTC | CASSFLDPPQYF
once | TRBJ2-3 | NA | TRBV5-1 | TGCGCCAGCAGCCCAGGGGAAGGTACGCAGTATTTT | CASSPGEGTQYF
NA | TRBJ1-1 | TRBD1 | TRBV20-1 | TGCAGTGCCAGGGGGGCCACTGAAGCTTTCTTT | CSARGATEAFF
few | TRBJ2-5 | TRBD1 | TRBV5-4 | TGTGCCAGCAGCCGGCACCTGGGACAGGGGGGAGAGACCCAGTACTTC | CASSRHLGQGGETQYF
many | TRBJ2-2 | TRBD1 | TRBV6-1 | TGTGCCAGCAGGACTACGACAGGGGGCATCGGGGAGCTGTTTTTT | CASRTTTGGIGELFF
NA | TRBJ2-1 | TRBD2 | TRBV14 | TGTGCCAGCAGCCAAGTGGGGCGGGAGTTGTTCTACAATGAGCAGTTCTTC | CASSQVGRELFYNEQFF
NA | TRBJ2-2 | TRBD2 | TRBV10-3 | TGTGCCATCAATGTTAAACGTGGTGGCGGGAGTGGCACCGGGGAGCTGTTTTTT | CAINVKRGGGSGTGELFF
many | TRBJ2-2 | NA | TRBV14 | TGTGCCAGCAGCCCTGGACTCAACACCGGGGAGCTGTTTTTT | CASSPGLNTGELFF
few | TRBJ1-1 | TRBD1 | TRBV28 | TGTGCCAGCAGTTCAGGTGCAGGGGGCTATACTGAAGCTTTCTTT | CASSSGAGGYTEAFF
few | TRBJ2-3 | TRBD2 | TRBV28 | TGTGCCAGCAGTCCCCAGCGGGGGTCCAATACGCAGTATTTT | CASSPQRGSNTQYF
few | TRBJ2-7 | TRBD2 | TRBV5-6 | TGTGCCAGCAGCTTGAGCGGGGTCCACGAGCAGTACTTC | CASSLSGVHEQYF
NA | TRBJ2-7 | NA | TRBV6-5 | TGTGCCAGCAGTTTAGAGGTCACCTACGAGCAGTACTTC | CASSLEVTYEQYF
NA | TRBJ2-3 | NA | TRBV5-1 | TGCGCCAGCAGCCCGAGCACACTCACAGATACGCAGTATTTT | CASSPSTLTDTQYF
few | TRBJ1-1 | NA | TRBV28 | TGTGCCAGCAGTTTAAGTGTGGCACGGGGGGCTTTCTTT | CASSLSVARGAFF
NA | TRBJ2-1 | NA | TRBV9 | TGTGCCAGCAGCCCCCGACGTACAGGCTCCTACAATGAGCAGTTCTTC | CASSPRRTGSYNEQFF
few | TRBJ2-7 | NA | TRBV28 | TGTGCCAGCAGCCCCGCTGGGATATCCTACGAGCAGTACTTC | CASSPAGISYEQYF
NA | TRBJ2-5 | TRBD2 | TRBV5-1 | TGCGCCAGCAAGTCCGGGAGGGTTCAAGAGACCCAGTACTTC | CASKSGRVQETQYF
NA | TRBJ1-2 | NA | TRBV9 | TGTGCCAGCAGCGTCCAACCCGGTGGGGAGTTCGGTGGCTACACCTTC | CASSVQPGGEFGGYTF
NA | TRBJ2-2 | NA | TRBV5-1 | TGCGCCAGCAGCTCGGGGGAAAGGACCGGGGAGCTGTTTTTT | CASSSGERTGELFF
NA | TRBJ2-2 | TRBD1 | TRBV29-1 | TGCAGCGCAACAAGGGGACAGGAGAACGGGGAGCTGTTTTTT | CSATRGQENGELFF
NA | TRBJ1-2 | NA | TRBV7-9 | TGTGCCAGCAGCCCGACGGAGTATGGCTACACCTTC | CASSPTEYGYTF
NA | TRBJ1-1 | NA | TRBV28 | TGTGCCAGCAGTCCGTCATTGACAGAAGCTTTCTTT | CASSPSLTEAFF
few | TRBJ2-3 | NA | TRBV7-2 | TGTGCCAGCAGCCCGAGACAGTCACGGGCAGATACGCAGTATTTT | CASSPRQSRADTQYF
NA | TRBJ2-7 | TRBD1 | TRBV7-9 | TGTGCCAGCAGCCCCTGGGGACAGGGATCCTCCGAGCAGTACTTC | CASSPWGQGSSEQYF